One TCR beta chain is described in this entry. Antigen: not known. The entry originates in a study of blood T cells in healthy people across ages. For the second PCR, which ran for about 7 to 11 cycles, a sample-barcoded 5' primer and a J-beta primer mix were used. TCRdb ran MiXCR on the 5' RACE reads and lists one entry per CDR3 protein. Of about 830,000 distinct CDR3 sequences in the sample, 60% to 80% were seen once. CDR3 length equals 17 residues. The V end lost 0 bases, the J end lost 4 bases, and 13 bases lay between the germline ends. In germline, CDR1 is SGHAT, CDR2 FQDESV (reference sequence). Findings of the study overall: Without sorted subsets, naive and antigen-experienced compartments could not be conclusively compared. Comparison with aged donors showed that long-lived donors had more naive CD4+ cells and higher diversity.

This TCR was sampled from a man aged 25-45 years in good health. Sequencing used blood. This chain joins TRBV11-1 and TRBJ2-6, with D perhaps TRBD2 (6 bases). CDR3 in amino acids: CASSLASGTYGANVLTF. The CDR3 nucleotides read TGTGCCAGCAGCTTAGCTTCAGGGACTTACGGGGCCAACGTCCTGACTTTC. Full variable domain (missing parts from reference TRBV11-1 and TRBJ2-6): EAEVAQSPRYKITEKSQAVAFWCDPISGHATLYWYRQILGQGPELLVQFQDESVVDDSQLPKDRFSAERLKGVDSTLKIQPAELGDSAMYLCASSLASGTYGANVLTFGAGSRLTVL.